This TCR beta chain was observed in a study of blood T cells in healthy people across ages. A second PCR, run for roughly 7 to 12 cycles, used a sample-barcoded 5' primer plus a J-beta primer mix. TCRdb fed the 5' RACE reads into MiXCR, producing one record per CDR3 protein. The repertoire holds around 1.5 million distinct CDR3 sequences, with about 35% as singletons. The CDR3 covers 16 residues. CDR1 is ENHRY, CDR2 SYGVKD, per germline. The J segment lost 2 bases and the V segment lost 10 bases, leaving 7 bases of the junction unmatched. This clonotype was recorded many times. This receptor was obtained from a woman in her twenties or thirties in good health. The sequencing input was blood. The genes are TRBV10-3 and TRBJ2-3, with 15 nucleotides matching TRBD2. The CDR3 DNA follows: TGTGCCACCCGGACTAGCGGGGGGGCCCTCACAGATACGCAGTATTTT. Protein: CATRTSGGALTDTQYF.